This T cell receptor beta chain was identified during a study of cytomegalovirus exposure and HLA in healthy donors. Findings and caveats of the study: Analyzed later, association rates of TCRs varied across HLA loci, with DRB1 most and HLA-C fewest. It was 150 to 200 TCR beta chains that were listed as cytomegalovirus-associated.

There are a few counts of this clone. Its specificity is unknown. Germline CDR1 is SNHLY and CDR2 is FYNNEI. This CDR3 region has 18 residues. V was cut by 4 bases and J by 0 bases, with 16 bases left in between. Amplification used 60 Vbeta primers and 13 Jbeta primers. Here immunoSEQ multiplex PCR was the method, and the copy in TCRdb shows in-frame clones only, minus some. Of fewer than 40,000 clones listed, about 60% are singletons. V gene TRBV2 combines with J gene TRBJ2-6; D perhaps matches TRBD2 (5 bases). This clonotype was obtained from a middle-aged man in good health and CMV-seropositive. The sample taken for sequencing was PBMCs. The CDR3 here is CASSGRGATPSGANVLTF. The CDR3 DNA is TGTGCCAGCAGTGGACGGGGTGCAACACCCTCTGGGGCCAACGTCCTGACTTTC.